These 27 T cell receptor beta chains were sequenced from one sample in a study of beta chain features in type 1 diabetes listed by TCRdb under 2018. Which antigens these TCRs recognize remains unknown. The research as a whole found: In all four CD4+ subsets, TCRB CDR3 length was moderately but significantly shorter in type 1 diabetes patients.

Library generation was performed with the immunoSEQ multiplex PCR assay. The entire amount of isolated RNA was reverse transcribed using the High Capacity cDNA Reverse Transcription Kit, so the sequenced TCRB transcripts were expressed ones. TCRdb re-hosts the immuneACCESS table, in-frame sequences only. Its copies lack some clones; in the studies checked, an unresolved V gene accounts for under half of them, and the cause for the rest is not known. The sample profile shows 600,000 to 700,000 clones; roughly 12% of them were found once. Less than 0.025% of the sample goes to the ten largest clones. Sequences were obtained from naive CD4+ T cells from blood. The cell subset or site label, read with the paper, signifies: true naive CD4+ T cells. These receptors were collected from a man between 18 and 35 years old with type 1 diabetes.

The table lists this clone with a few counts. The chain uses TRBV30 and TRBJ1-2; the D gene is possibly TRBD1 (6 bases). Germline CDR1 and CDR2: GTSNPN and SVGIG (reference sequence). The CDR3 is 15 residues long. Trimming removed 1 base from V and 5 bases from J, with 17 bases in between. The CDR3 reads CAWSAHREPKYGYTF. CDR3 sequence (DNA): TGTGCCTGGAGTGCACACAGGGAACCAAAGTATGGCTACACCTTC.

The V gene is TRBV18, the J gene TRBJ1-5; unclear D gene. The CDR3 sequence is 18 residues long. CDR1 is KGHSH, CDR2 LQKENI, per germline. Trimming pared 1 base from V and 0 bases from J, leaving 16 bases between. The CDR3 protein is CASSPRAGDEYSNQPQHF. CDR3 sequence (DNA): TGTGCCAGCTCACCACGGGCAGGTGACGAATATAGCAATCAGCCCCAGCATTTT.

Concerning this clone: Other DNA variants within this sample encode the same CDR3. The genes are TRBV19 and TRBJ2-2; D uncertain. The CDR3 is 15 residues long. Per germline, CDR1 LNHDA and CDR2 SQIVND (reference sequence). V lost 3 bases and J 0 bases, leaving 8 bases between the germline ends. CDR3 nucleotide sequence: TGTGCCAGTAGTATCGGGCAGGCGAACACCGGGGAGCTGTTTTTT. Protein sequence: CASSIGQANTGELFF.

The table lists this clone with a count of one. The V call is TRBV20-1, the J call TRBJ1-2; D is perhaps TRBD1 (5 bases). This CDR3 has 11 amino acids. The V end was cut by 4 bases, the J end by 5 bases, with 8 bases between. From germline, CDR1 is DFQATT and CDR2 SNEGSKA (reference sequence). Here the CDR3 DNA reads TGCAGTGCTATGGGGGTATATGGCTACACCTTC. Translating it yields CSAMGVYGYTF.

This clone was seen more than once but under ten times. This rearrangement joins TRBV5-4 to TRBJ2-3; D is ambiguous. The V gene's germline CDR1 is SGHNT and CDR2 YYREEE (reference sequence). V shed 2 bases and J shed 6 bases, with 10 bases lying between them. CDR3 length: 13 residues. The CDR3 here is CASSFLSSDTQYF. The CDR3 DNA is TGTGCCAGCAGCTTTCTTTCATCGGATACGCAGTATTTT.

This rearrangement joins TRBV7-9 to TRBJ1-1; no clear D. This CDR3 has 14 amino acids. V was cut by 5 bases and J by 0 bases, with 10 bases left in between. The germline CDR1 and CDR2 sequences are SEHNR and FQNEAQ (reference sequence). CDR3 coding DNA: TGTGCCAGCAGCGCCAAGTGGTTGAACACTGAAGCTTTCTTT. This translates into CASSAKWLNTEAFF.

V and J are TRBV9 and TRBJ1-6; TRBD1 agrees at 8 bases. The CDR3 consists of 16 residues. V shed 3 bases, J shed 9 bases, and the junction held 11 bases outside the gene matches. Germline CDR1 SGDLS, CDR2 YYNGEE. As DNA, the CDR3 is TGTGCCAGCAGCGGGACAGGGCGCTCTAGCGGTTCACCCCTCCACTTT. Its protein is CASSGTGRSSGSPLHF.

This clone was found a few times. The rearrangement uses TRBV7-2 and TRBJ2-1; TRBD2 is a possible D gene (6 bases). V shed 1 base and J shed 8 bases, with 9 bases lying between them. The CDR3 has 13 residues. Germline loops: CDR1 SGHTA, CDR2 FQGNSA. CDR3 region: CASSLDGGDEQFF. The CDR3 DNA reads TGTGCCAGCAGCTTAGACGGCGGGGATGAGCAGTTCTTC. The full variable domain, completed using reference TRBV7-2 and TRBJ2-1, is GAGVSQSPSNKVTEKGKDVELRCDPISGHTALYWYRQSLGQGLEFLIYFQGNSAPDKSGLPSDRFSAERTGGSVSTLTIQRTQQEDSAVYLCASSLDGGDEQFFGPGTRLTVL.

The chain joins TRBV2 to TRBJ2-2; D may match TRBD1 or TRBD2 (5 bases each). Deletions cut 6 bases from V and 6 bases from J, with 5 bases between. CDR1 is SNHLY and CDR2 is FYNNEI in the germline V gene. This CDR3 has 11 amino acids. The DNA for the CDR3 is TGTGCCAGCAGGGGGGCCGGGGAGCTGTTTTTT. Translating it yields CASRGAGELFF.

The V call is TRBV6-6, the J call TRBJ1-2; a weak D match, TRBD1 (6 bases). Germline V gene sequence: CDR1 MNHNY, CDR2 SVGAGI (reference sequence). The V end lost 4 bases, the J end lost 4 bases, and 13 bases lay between the germline ends. The CDR3 runs to 14 residues. The CDR3 region has the DNA TGTGCCAGCAGTTTTGGGGGGCCGAGCTATGGCTACACCTTC. Translation: CASSFGGPSYGYTF.

Written as DNA, the CDR3 is TGCGCCAGCAGCTTGGGCCGGAGAGTCCAAGAGACCCAGTACTTC. The encoded protein is CASSLGRRVQETQYF. This chain links TRBV5-1 with TRBJ2-5; D is unresolved. V dropped 0 bases and J dropped 1 base, with 10 bases sitting between them. This CDR3 spans 15 amino acids. Looked up from germline, CDR1 is SGHRS and CDR2 is YFSETQ.

V gene TRBV5-4 combines with J gene TRBJ2-2, with TRBD1 as a possible D gene (6 bases). The CDR3 runs 13 residues. The germline V gene has CDR1 SGHNT and CDR2 YYREEE (reference sequence). Trimming took 0 bases from V and 9 from J, leaving 9 bases between them. As DNA, the CDR3 is TGTGCCAGCAGCTTGGGCGACAGGCGGGAGCTGTTTTTT. Protein: CASSLGDRRELFF.

This clone was seen only a few times. This specimen includes other DNA sequences encoding the same CDR3. The genes are TRBV6-5 and TRBJ1-6; 7 bases are shared with TRBD1. This CDR3 is 14 amino acids long. CDR1 is MNHEY, CDR2 SVGAGI, per germline. J lost 5 bases, V lost 6 bases, and 4 bases had no gene match. The CDR3 sequence is CASRSGTDNSPLHF. In DNA form, the CDR3 reads TGTGCCAGCAGATCCGGGACAGATAATTCACCCCTCCACTTT.

This clone was counted a few times. This sequence joins TRBV13 and TRBJ1-1; 7 positions agree with TRBD1. Per the germline V gene, CDR1 is PRHDT and CDR2 is FYEKMQ (reference sequence). J gave up 4 bases and V 5 bases, and 13 bases lay outside the gene matches. The CDR3 contains 16 residues. The CDR3 here is CASSDLQGTGATEAFF. CDR3 coding DNA: TGTGCCAGCAGCGACTTACAGGGCACAGGGGCCACTGAAGCTTTCTTT.

CDR3 nucleotides: TGCAGCGTTGACGGGGCATCCGGGGCCAACGTCCTGACTTTC. Translation gives CSVDGASGANVLTF. J is TRBJ2-6 and V is TRBV29-1; D is tentatively TRBD1 or TRBD2 (5 bases each). This CDR3 has 14 residues. V lost 3 bases, J lost 4 bases, and 10 bases lay in between. From germline, CDR1 is SQVTM and CDR2 ANQGSEA.

This clone was counted between two and nine times. This chain joins TRBV30 and TRBJ1-3, with D unresolved. This CDR3 is built from 15 residues. Trimming took 4 bases from V and 9 from J, leaving 22 bases between them. CDR1 and CDR2 (germline): GTSNPN, SVGIG (reference sequence). The CDR3 DNA reads TGTGCCTGGAATCTACGGATGCTGGCGGTCCCCACCATATATTTT. This encodes CAWNLRMLAVPTIYF. The whole variable domain, remainder taken from reference TRBV30 and TRBJ1-3, is SQTIHQWPATLVQPVGSPLSLECTVEGTSNPNLYWYRQAAGRGLQLLFYSVGIGQISSEVPQNLSASRPQDRQFILSSKKLLLSDSGFYLCAWNLRMLAVPTIYFGEGSWLTVV.

This clone was detected only a few times. This chain links TRBV27 with TRBJ2-7; 9 bases are a match to TRBD1. Germline assignment: CDR1 MNHEY and CDR2 SMNVEV (reference sequence). With 3 bases clipped from V and 5 bases from J, the junction kept 11 bases outside the gene matches. The CDR3 has 16 amino acids. CDR3 nucleotide sequence: TGTGCCAGCAGTTTTTCTTCCGGGACAGGGAAGGACGAGCAGTACTTC. Encoded protein: CASSFSSGTGKDEQYF.

This chain uses TRBV2 with TRBJ2-3, with D perhaps matching TRBD1 (6 bases). CDR3 size: 14 residues. Germline V gene sequence: CDR1 SNHLY, CDR2 FYNNEI. Trimming removed 8 bases from V and 5 bases from J, with 17 bases in between. The CDR3 sequence: CASSVRDKGDTQYF. In nucleotides, the CDR3 is TGTGCCAGCTCGGTCCGGGACAAGGGAGATACGCAGTATTTT.

This clone was found a few times. Other DNA sequences in the same sample also yield this CDR3. The chain is built from TRBV2 and TRBJ2-5, with no clear D. The ends were cut back, 7 bases at V and 5 bases at J, with 8 bases in the middle. The germline gives CDR1 SNHLY, CDR2 FYNNEI. The CDR3 is 11 amino acids. The CDR3 spells CASTPVETQYF. The CDR3 DNA is TGTGCCAGCACCCCCGTGGAGACCCAGTACTTC.

The chain couples TRBV5-1 to TRBJ1-3; 7 bases are shared with TRBD1. CDR3 length: 17 amino acids. The V and J ends lost 3 bases and 4 bases, in that order; junction bases with no gene match: 13. Per the germline V gene, CDR1 is SGHRS and CDR2 is YFSETQ. CDR3 in amino acids: CASSWAVGQTPGNTIYF. The CDR3 DNA follows: TGCGCCAGCAGCTGGGCGGTGGGACAGACGCCGGGAAACACCATATATTTT. Filled out from reference TRBV5-1 and TRBJ1-3, the complete variable domain reads KAGVTQTPRYLIKTRGQQVTLSCSPISGHRSVSWYQQTPGQGLQFLFEYFSETQRNKGNFPGRFSGRQFSNSRSEMNVSTLELGDSALYLCASSWAVGQTPGNTIYFGEGSWLTVV.

V gene TRBV10-3 combines with J gene TRBJ1-1; 8 nucleotides match TRBD1. Per the germline V gene, CDR1 is ENHRY and CDR2 is SYGVKD. Trimming removed 4 bases from V and 4 bases from J; junction bases left unmatched: 2. The CDR3 covers 13 residues. The CDR3: CAISVTGGTEAFF. The CDR3 DNA follows: TGTGCCATCAGTGTTACAGGGGGCACTGAAGCTTTCTTT.

This clone was recorded a few times. The chain uses TRBV5-4 and TRBJ2-1; TRBD2 agrees at 10 bases. Looked up from germline, CDR1 is SGHNT and CDR2 is YYREEE (reference sequence). Germline trimming cut 1 base from V and 5 bases from J; bases unmatched to any gene: 12. This CDR3 is 18 amino acids long. This CDR3 reads CASSLLRRSSGGDNEQFF. The DNA of the CDR3 is TGTGCCAGCAGCTTGTTACGCAGGTCTAGCGGGGGAGACAATGAGCAGTTCTTC.

This clone was seen more than once but under ten times. The chain employs TRBV7-8 and TRBJ2-1; perhaps TRBD2 as D (5 bases). Germline V gene data show CDR1 as SGHVS and CDR2 as FQNEAQ. The V and J ends lost 5 bases and 7 bases respectively, with 9 bases between them. The CDR3 totals 12 residues. CDR3 DNA: TGTGCCAGCAGCCTCCCGGGGAATGAGCAGTTCTTC. Translation: CASSLPGNEQFF.

This clone was counted only a few times. V usage is TRBV4-1 and J usage is TRBJ2-5, with 11 nucleotides matching TRBD1. CDR3 length: 15 residues. CDR1 and CDR2 from the germline V gene are MGHRA and YSYEKL. Trimming took 3 bases from V and 5 from J; bases not matched to a gene: 5. The CDR3 sequence is CASSHSRDRGETQYF. The CDR3 DNA sequence: TGCGCCAGCAGCCACTCCCGGGACAGGGGGGAGACCCAGTACTTC.

This sequence joins TRBV9 and TRBJ2-4; a possible D gene is TRBD2 (6 bases). The germline CDR1 and CDR2 sequences are SGDLS and YYNGEE. Trimming took off 0 bases at V and 7 bases at J, with 17 bases between the two ends. There are 16 residues in the CDR3. Written as DNA, the CDR3 is TGTGCCAGCAGCGTAGCTATAACCACTAGCCTGAACATTCAGTACTTC. It is translated as CASSVAITTSLNIQYF.

V and J are TRBV6-5 and TRBJ2-1; 7 bases are shared with TRBD2. Germline trimming cut 2 bases from V and 5 bases from J; bases unmatched to any gene: 6. Germline V lookup: CDR1 MNHEY, CDR2 SVGAGI. CDR3 length: 15 amino acids. The CDR3 DNA is TGTGCCAGCAGTTACCGGCTAGCGGCCGACAATGAGCAGTTCTTC. Its translation is CASSYRLAADNEQFF.

The table lists this clone with a few counts. The chain is built from TRBV19 and TRBJ1-5; 7 bases line up with TRBD1. The CDR3 has 15 amino acids. Germline V gene lookup returns CDR1 LNHDA and CDR2 SQIVND (reference sequence). The V segment lost 4 bases and the J segment 6 bases; nucleotides outside the gene matches: 9. The DNA for the CDR3 is TGTGCCAGTAGTACCCGACAGGGCGGGAGTCAGCCCCAGCATTTT. Its protein product is CASSTRQGGSQPQHF.